A selection of T cell receptor beta chains follows, all from one sample in a study of blood T cells in healthy people across ages. MiXCR, run by TCRdb on the 5' RACE reads, gives a single entry per CDR3 protein. The sample comprises roughly 800,000 distinct CDR3 sequences, roughly 24% of which are singletons, and 2.5% to 3.5% rests with the top ten. These same records also appear under a second study, on T cells of mothers and their children.

The sample taken for sequencing was blood. The source is a boy younger than 18 in good health. The CDR3 runs from the conserved cysteine through the conserved F or W. A D gene is named only where the DNA matches it firmly. A row's size may be missing; if present it is once, few, many or a size class.

>TRBV12-3/TRBV12-4|.|13|TRBJ1-4|.
TGTGCCAGCAGGAGGGTGTCGATTGAAAAACTGTTTTTT
CASRRVSIEKLFF
>TRBV5-1|few|12|TRBJ2-2|.
TGCGCCAGCAGCTTGGCCAACGGGGAGCTGTTTTTT
CASSLANGELFF
>TRBV20-1|few|13|TRBJ1-2|.
TGCAGTGCTAGAGACCCGACAGGTGGGGGCTACACCTTC
CSARDPTGGGYTF
>TRBV18|.|14|TRBJ2-5|.
TGTGCCAGCTCCTCCCGGTCCAGTCGGGAGACCCAGTACTTC
CASSSRSSRETQYF
>TRBV10-1|.|17|TRBJ2-5|TRBD2
TGCGCCAGCCCACAGGGACTAGCGGGGGACCATCGGGAGACCCAGTACTTC
CASPQGLAGDHRETQYF
>TRBV12-3/TRBV12-4|many|11|TRBJ1-2|.
TGTGCCAGCAGCTTAGACTATGGCTACACCTTC
CASSLDYGYTF
>TRBV7-3|.|15|TRBJ2-1|.
TGTGCCAGCAGCTTGGAGGGGGAGGCGGGCAATGAGCAGTTCTTC
CASSLEGEAGNEQFF
>TRBV12-3/TRBV12-4|few|13|TRBJ1-2|.
TGTGCCAGCAGTTTAAACGGGCTATGGAGCTACATCTTC
CASSLNGLWSYIF
>TRBV10-3|.|15|TRBJ2-1|.
TGTGCCACCAAGGTGGGCGATGCCTTGTACAATGAGCAGTTCTTC
CATKVGDALYNEQFF
>TRBV29-1|.|12|TRBJ2-1|.
TGCAGCGTTGAATATGAGGGGGGCGAGCAGTTCTTC
CSVEYEGGEQFF
>TRBV2|few|16|TRBJ1-4|.
TGTGCCAGCAGGGGCACCTCTCGTAGGACTGATGAAAAACTGTTTTTT
CASRGTSRRTDEKLFF
>TRBV3-1|.|14|TRBJ2-3|.
TGTGCCAGCACCATCTCCGTCGGGGGAGATACGCAGTATTTT
CASTISVGGDTQYF
>TRBV5-1|few|16|TRBJ2-2|TRBD1
TGCGCCAGCAGCTTGGACCTGGACAGGTCCGCCGGGGAGCTGTTTTTT
CASSLDLDRSAGELFF
>TRBV5-1|.|16|TRBJ2-2|TRBD1
TGCGCCAGCAGCTCCTCCAGGGGGCTCAACACCGGGGAGCTGTTTTTT
CASSSSRGLNTGELFF
>TRBV10-3|.|14|TRBJ1-1|.
TGTGCCATCAGTGAGTCGAGAGGGGAAGGGGCGGCTTTCTTT
CAISESRGEGAAFF
>TRBV5-1|.|13|TRBJ1-4|TRBD1
TGCGCCAGCAGCCCCGGACAGGAGAGGAAACTGTTTTTT
CASSPGQERKLFF
>TRBV20-1|few|15|TRBJ2-3|.
TGCAGTGCGCCCCTTCGTGACTCCGCCACAGATACGCAGTATTTT
CSAPLRDSATDTQYF
>TRBV12-3/TRBV12-4|few|15|TRBJ2-3|.
TGTGCCAGCAGTTTAGCGTGGGTAAACAGAGATACGCAGTATTTT
CASSLAWVNRDTQYF
>TRBV7-6|.|15|TRBJ1-4|.
TGTGCCAGCAGCTTACTTCAGGGTGCCAATGGGGAACTGTTTTTT
CASSLLQGANGELFF
>TRBV20-1|few|16|TRBJ2-1|TRBD1
TGCAGTGCTAGAGATTTTAAGGACAGGACATACAATGAGCAGTTCTTC
CSARDFKDRTYNEQFF
>TRBV27|.|13|TRBJ2-1|.
TGTGCCAGCAGTAGCGACAGTCACAATGAGCAGTTCTTC
CASSSDSHNEQFF
>TRBV27|.|15|TRBJ2-7|TRBD2
TGTGCCAGCTCCCCTAAGCTAGCGGGGTCCTACGAGCAGTACTTC
CASSPKLAGSYEQYF
>TRBV5-6|few|14|TRBJ2-7|.
TGTGCCAGCAGCCTACTGAGGGCTGTTGACGAGCAGTACTTC
CASSLLRAVDEQYF
>TRBV2|.|13|TRBJ1-2|.
TGTGCCAGCAGTGTAACAGGGTTTGGGGGCTACACCTTC
CASSVTGFGGYTF
>TRBV12-3/TRBV12-4|many|15|TRBJ1-2|TRBD1
TGTGCCAGCAGTACCCCTTACAGGGGCGGCTATGGCTACACCTTC
CASSTPYRGGYGYTF
>TRBV12-3/TRBV12-4|few|13|TRBJ2-5|TRBD2
TGTGCCAGCAGACCCGGGAGGAGGGAGACCCAGTACTTC
CASRPGRRETQYF
>TRBV7-9|.|15|TRBJ2-5|.
TGTGCCAGCAGCTTGCTCGGGGCTGGGGTCGAGACCCAGTACTTC
CASSLLGAGVETQYF
>TRBV19|.|12|TRBJ2-7|.
TGTGCCAGTAGTAACACGACCTACGAGCAGTACTTC
CASSNTTYEQYF
>TRBV10-3|few|15|TRBJ2-1|TRBD2
TGTGCCATCAGCCAACCTAGCGGGGGGTTGAATGAGCAGTTCTTC
CAISQPSGGLNEQFF
>TRBV5-1|.|14|TRBJ2-7|.
TGCGCCAGCAGCTTGGCGGGGGGCGAGGACGAGCAGTACTTC
CASSLAGGEDEQYF
>TRBV5-1|.|13|TRBJ2-7|.
TGCGCCAGCAGCTTCGGGGACATCTACGAGCAGTACTTC
CASSFGDIYEQYF
>TRBV7-3|.|13|TRBJ2-7|.
TGTGCCAGCAGCGACGGTTTCTCCTACGAGCAGTACTTC
CASSDGFSYEQYF
>TRBV6-5|few|13|TRBJ1-6|.
TGTGCCAGCAGTTACACCCGGGGAGAAGCCCTCCACTTT
CASSYTRGEALHF
>TRBV9|few|15|TRBJ2-5|.
TGTGCCAGCGGCCGGGGCGGGGTATACCAAGAGACCCAGTACTTC
CASGRGGVYQETQYF
>TRBV4-1|few|19|TRBJ1-2|.
TGCGCCAGCAGCCAAACCCCTCCAGGCAGGGTGACTATTAACTATGGCTACACCTTC
CASSQTPPGRVTINYGYTF
>TRBV24-1|.|15|TRBJ2-2|.
TGTGCCACCGGACCCGGGACACCGAACACCGGGGAGCTGTTTTTT
CATGPGTPNTGELFF
>TRBV2|.|15|TRBJ2-1|.
TGTGCCAGCAGTTGGGACGACTCCTCCTACAATGAGCAGTTCTTC
CASSWDDSSYNEQFF
>TRBV7-3|.|15|TRBJ2-7|.
TGTGCCAGCAGCTTACGGGCAGGGCTTACCTACGAGCAGTACTTC
CASSLRAGLTYEQYF
>TRBV6-6|few|16|TRBJ1-1|.
TGTGCCAGCAGTTACTCGACTCCACGGCTGAACACTGAAGCTTTCTTT
CASSYSTPRLNTEAFF
>TRBV5-5|.|16|TRBJ2-5|TRBD2
TGTGCCAGCAGCTTTAGACTAGCGGGGGCCCAAGAGACCCAGTACTTC
CASSFRLAGAQETQYF
>TRBV20-1|.|16|TRBJ2-3|.
TGCAGTGCTAGAGGGTCGGGCCAGGGCAGGGCCGATACGCAGTATTTT
CSARGSGQGRADTQYF
>TRBV25-1|.|13|TRBJ2-7|.
TGTGCCAGCAGTGGGGACGGAGGCTACGAGCAGTACTTC
CASSGDGGYEQYF